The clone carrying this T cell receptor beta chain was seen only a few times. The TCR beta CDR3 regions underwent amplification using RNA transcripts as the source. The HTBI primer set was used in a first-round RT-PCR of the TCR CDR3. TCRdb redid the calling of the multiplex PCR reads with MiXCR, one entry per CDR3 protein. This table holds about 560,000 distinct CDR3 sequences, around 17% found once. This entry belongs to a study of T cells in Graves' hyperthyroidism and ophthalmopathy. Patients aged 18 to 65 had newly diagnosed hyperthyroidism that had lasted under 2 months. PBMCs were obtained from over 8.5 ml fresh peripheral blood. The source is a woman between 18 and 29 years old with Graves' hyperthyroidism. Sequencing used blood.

CDR3 in amino acids: CASGTSVNTEAFF. The CDR3 DNA reads TGTGCCAGTGGGACCTCAGTGAACACTGAAGCTTTCTTT. The chain carries TRBV19 and TRBJ1-1; a possible D gene is TRBD1 (5 bases). The CDR3 extends over 13 amino acids. Germline CDR1 LNHDA, CDR2 SQIVND (reference sequence). Trimming removed 8 bases at V and 0 bases at J, with 10 bases between.